The clone carrying this TCR beta chain has more than one count but fewer than ten. Its matching antigen is unknown. The entry originates in a study of cytomegalovirus exposure and HLA in healthy donors. Study-wide context: Researchers previously reported finding more than 100 million unique TCR beta sequences from about 200 million T cells. Overall study findings and caveats: Generally TCR sequences proved uncommon, though certain public TCRs appeared in numerous donors. One cluster of highly shared sequence variants probably arose as a sequencing artifact.

With 60 Vbeta and 13 Jbeta primers, the PCR was carried out. Profiled with immunoSEQ multiplex PCR; TCRdb holds only in-frame clones, not every one. The table records tens of thousands of clones, about 67% of them present only once. Germline V CDR1 and CDR2: LNHDA, SQIVND (reference sequence). There are 14 residues in the CDR3. V lost 3 bases to trimming and J lost 5 bases, with 11 bases between them. The J gene is TRBJ1-5, the V gene TRBV19; a possible D gene is TRBD1 (5 bases). The TCR was taken from a man younger than 40 in good health and CMV-seronegative. Material for sequencing was PBMCs. The chain's CDR3 is CASSMGGEYQPQHF. The CDR3 bases are TGTGCCAGTAGTATGGGGGGGGAATATCAGCCCCAGCATTTT.